Included here is one TCR beta chain sequence, with context. Its specificity is unknown. MiXCR, applied by TCRdb to the reads, yields one record per CDR3 protein. This sample yields some 500,000 distinct CDR3 sequences, of which about 39% are seen a single time; about 48% belongs to the top ten. This entry is derived from a study of T cell repertoires in cytomegalovirus infection. Across the whole study: Recently identified HLA-C-restricted CMV epitopes were among the peptides used. Matching HLA type, along with CMV infection, was indicated by public TCR beta signatures.

Overall study results and limits: Of the TCR beta families, the public ones yielded a cumulative frequency that identified carriers of CMV plus the relevant HLA. In two of eight donors, the top clonotype was HLA-C-restricted CMV-specific.

The sequenced sample was cultured PBMCs, obtained from culture after CMV antigen stimulation. The source of this sequence is a human donor in good health (CMV status not recorded). Some clones in this sample may be carry-over from other donors' samples.

CDR3 residues: CASRHGQNMNTEAFF. DNA of the CDR3: TGTGCCAGCAGACATGGACAGAACATGAACACTGAAGCTTTCTTT. V usage is TRBV2 and J usage is TRBJ1-1, with D possibly being TRBD1 (6 bases). This CDR3 has 15 amino acids. Germline lookup yields CDR1 SNHLY and CDR2 FYNNEI. Deletions cut 6 bases from V and 0 bases from J, with 14 bases between.